This T cell receptor beta chain was identified during a study of CD8+ T cells in alopecia areata. Turning to the study itself: Treated patients took oral tofacitinib at 5 to 10 mg twice daily.

Germline V gives CDR1 GTSNPN, CDR2 SVGIG (reference sequence). The V and J ends lost 5 bases and 4 bases respectively, with 11 bases between them. This CDR3 comprises 12 residues. Once RNA had been extracted, it was reverse transcribed into cDNA to act as the sequencing template. The assay was immunoSEQ multiplex PCR, and TCRdb's table has in-frame clones only and misses some. Among over 120,000 clones, 40% to 65% were seen once, and the ten largest hold roughly 0.9%. Sample: CD4+ T cells sorted from blood, taken at week 0. V usage is TRBV30 and J usage is TRBJ1-1; D is unclear. The sequence derives from a human donor with alopecia areata. CDR3 bases: TGTGCCTGGGGCCCCGGGTTCACTGAAGCTTTCTTT. It translates to CAWGPGFTEAFF.